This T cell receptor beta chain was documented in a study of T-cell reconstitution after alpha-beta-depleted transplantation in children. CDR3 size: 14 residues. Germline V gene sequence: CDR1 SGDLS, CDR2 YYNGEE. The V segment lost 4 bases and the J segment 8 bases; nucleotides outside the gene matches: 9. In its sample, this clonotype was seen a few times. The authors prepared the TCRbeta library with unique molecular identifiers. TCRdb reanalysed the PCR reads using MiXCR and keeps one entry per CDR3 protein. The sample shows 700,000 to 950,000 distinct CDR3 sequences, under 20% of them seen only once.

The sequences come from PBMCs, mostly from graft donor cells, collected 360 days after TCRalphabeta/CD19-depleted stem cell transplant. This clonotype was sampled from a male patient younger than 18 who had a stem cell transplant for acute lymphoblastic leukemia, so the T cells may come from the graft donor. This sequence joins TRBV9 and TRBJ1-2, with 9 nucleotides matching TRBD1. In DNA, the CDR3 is TGTGCCAGCAGCCCGCTACAGGGGGCCGGGGGCTACACCTTC. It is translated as CASSPLQGAGGYTF.